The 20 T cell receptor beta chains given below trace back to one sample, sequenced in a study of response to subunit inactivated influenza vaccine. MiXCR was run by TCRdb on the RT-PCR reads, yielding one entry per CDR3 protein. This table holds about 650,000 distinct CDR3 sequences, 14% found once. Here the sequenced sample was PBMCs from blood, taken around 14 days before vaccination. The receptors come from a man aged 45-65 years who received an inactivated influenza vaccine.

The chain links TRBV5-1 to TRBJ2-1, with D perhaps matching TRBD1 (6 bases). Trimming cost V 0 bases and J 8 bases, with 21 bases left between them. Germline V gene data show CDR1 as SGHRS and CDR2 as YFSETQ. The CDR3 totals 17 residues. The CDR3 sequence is CASSLEPEYRVVHEQFF. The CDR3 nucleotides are TGCGCCAGCAGCTTGGAGCCGGAGTACAGGGTTGTTCATGAGCAGTTCTTC.

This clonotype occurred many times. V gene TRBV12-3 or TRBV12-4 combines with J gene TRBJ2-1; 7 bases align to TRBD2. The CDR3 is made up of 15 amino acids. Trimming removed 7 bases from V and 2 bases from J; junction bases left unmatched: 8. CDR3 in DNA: TGTGCCAGCAACCCCGGGGGGTTGGCCTACAATGAGCAGTTCTTC. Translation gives CASNPGGLAYNEQFF.

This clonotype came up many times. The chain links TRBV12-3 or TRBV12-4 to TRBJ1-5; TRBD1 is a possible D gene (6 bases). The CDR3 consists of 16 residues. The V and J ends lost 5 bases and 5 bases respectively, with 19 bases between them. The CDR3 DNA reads TGTGCCAGCAGTGACTCTGACACAGGGTCAGATCAGCCCCAGCATTTT. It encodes CASSDSDTGSDQPQHF.

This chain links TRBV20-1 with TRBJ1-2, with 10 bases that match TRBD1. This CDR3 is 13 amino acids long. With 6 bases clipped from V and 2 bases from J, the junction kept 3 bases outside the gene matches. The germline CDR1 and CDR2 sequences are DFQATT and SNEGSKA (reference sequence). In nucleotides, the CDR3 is TGCAGTGCGTCGACAGGGGGCAACTATGGCTACACCTTC. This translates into CSASTGGNYGYTF.

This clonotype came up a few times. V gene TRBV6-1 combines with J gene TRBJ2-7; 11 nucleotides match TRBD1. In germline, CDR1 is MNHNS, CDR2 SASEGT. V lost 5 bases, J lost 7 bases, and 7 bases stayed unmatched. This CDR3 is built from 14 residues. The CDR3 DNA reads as TGTGCCAGCAGTCCGGACAGGGGGCAGTTTGAGCAGTACTTC. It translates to CASSPDRGQFEQYF.

The CDR3 loop reads CSVGIVGGGDEQFF. In DNA, the CDR3 is TGCAGCGTTGGTATAGTCGGGGGGGGCGATGAGCAGTTCTTC. The chain is built from TRBV29-1 and TRBJ2-1; TRBD2 matches 8 bases. Germline-derived CDR1 and CDR2 are SQVTM and ANQGSEA. V was clipped by 4 bases and J by 8 bases; unmatched bases: 10. The CDR3 covers 14 residues.

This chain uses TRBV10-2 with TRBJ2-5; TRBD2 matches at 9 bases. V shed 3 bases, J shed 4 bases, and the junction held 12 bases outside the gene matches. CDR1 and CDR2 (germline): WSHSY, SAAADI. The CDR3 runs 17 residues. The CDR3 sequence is CASSDPSGGLFLETQYF. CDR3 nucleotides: TGCGCCAGCAGTGACCCCAGCGGGGGGCTGTTCTTAGAGACCCAGTACTTC.

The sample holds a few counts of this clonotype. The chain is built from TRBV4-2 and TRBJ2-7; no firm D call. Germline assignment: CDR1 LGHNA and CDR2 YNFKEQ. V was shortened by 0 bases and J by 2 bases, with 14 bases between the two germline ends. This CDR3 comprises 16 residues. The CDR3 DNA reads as TGTGCCAGCAGCCAAGACCGGACCCTTAACGCCTACGAGCAGTACTTC. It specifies CASSQDRTLNAYEQYF.

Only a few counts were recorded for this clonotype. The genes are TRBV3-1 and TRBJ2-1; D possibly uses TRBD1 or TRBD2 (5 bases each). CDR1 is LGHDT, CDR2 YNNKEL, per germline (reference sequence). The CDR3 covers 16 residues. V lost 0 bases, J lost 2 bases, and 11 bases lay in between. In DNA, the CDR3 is TGTGCCAGCAGCCAAGAGGGGGACCATACCTACAATGAGCAGTTCTTC. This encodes CASSQEGDHTYNEQFF.

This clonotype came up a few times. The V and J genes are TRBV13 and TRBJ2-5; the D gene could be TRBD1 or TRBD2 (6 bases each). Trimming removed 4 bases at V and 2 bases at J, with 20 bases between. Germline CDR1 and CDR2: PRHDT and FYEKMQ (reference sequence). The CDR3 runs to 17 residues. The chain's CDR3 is CASSSERGAGGQETQYF. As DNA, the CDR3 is TGTGCCAGCAGCTCCGAGAGGGGGGCCGGCGGACAAGAGACCCAGTACTTC.

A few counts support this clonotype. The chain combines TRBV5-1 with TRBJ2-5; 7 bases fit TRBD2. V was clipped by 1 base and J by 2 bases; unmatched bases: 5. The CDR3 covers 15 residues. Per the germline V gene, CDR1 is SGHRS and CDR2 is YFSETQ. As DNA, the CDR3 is TGCGCCAGCAGCTTGTTCCTAGCGGCACAAGAGACCCAGTACTTC. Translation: CASSLFLAAQETQYF.

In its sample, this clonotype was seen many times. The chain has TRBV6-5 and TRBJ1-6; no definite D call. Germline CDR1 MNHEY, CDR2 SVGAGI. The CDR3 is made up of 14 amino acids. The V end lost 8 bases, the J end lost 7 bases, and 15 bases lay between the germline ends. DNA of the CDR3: TGTGCCAGCTGTTTCCCGGTTGACAATTCACCCCTCCACTTT. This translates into CASCFPVDNSPLHF.

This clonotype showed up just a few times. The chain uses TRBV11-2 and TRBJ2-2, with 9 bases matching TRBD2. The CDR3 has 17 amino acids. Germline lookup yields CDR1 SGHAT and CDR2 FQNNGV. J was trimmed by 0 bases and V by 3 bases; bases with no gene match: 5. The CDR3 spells CASSLPIAGANTGELFF. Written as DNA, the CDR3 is TGTGCCAGCAGCTTGCCCATAGCGGGGGCGAACACCGGGGAGCTGTTTTTT.

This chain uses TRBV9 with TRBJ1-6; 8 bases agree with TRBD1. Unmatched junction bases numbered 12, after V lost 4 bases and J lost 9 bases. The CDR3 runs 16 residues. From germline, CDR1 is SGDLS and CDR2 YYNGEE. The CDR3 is CASSPGIGQGPSPLHF. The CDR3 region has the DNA TGTGCCAGCAGCCCAGGAATAGGACAGGGCCCTTCACCCCTCCACTTT.

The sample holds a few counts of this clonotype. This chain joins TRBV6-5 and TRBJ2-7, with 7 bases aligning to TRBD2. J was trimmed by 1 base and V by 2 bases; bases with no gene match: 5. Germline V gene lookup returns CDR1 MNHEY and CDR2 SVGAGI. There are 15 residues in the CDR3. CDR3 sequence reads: CASSYTSGGSYEQYF. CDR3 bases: TGTGCCAGCAGTTACACCTCGGGGGGATCCTACGAGCAGTACTTC.

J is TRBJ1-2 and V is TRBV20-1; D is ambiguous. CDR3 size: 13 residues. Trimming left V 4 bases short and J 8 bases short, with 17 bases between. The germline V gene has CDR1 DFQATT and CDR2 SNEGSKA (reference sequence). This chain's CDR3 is CSAKMGPSGGYTF. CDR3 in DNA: TGCAGTGCTAAAATGGGTCCGTCAGGAGGCTACACCTTC.

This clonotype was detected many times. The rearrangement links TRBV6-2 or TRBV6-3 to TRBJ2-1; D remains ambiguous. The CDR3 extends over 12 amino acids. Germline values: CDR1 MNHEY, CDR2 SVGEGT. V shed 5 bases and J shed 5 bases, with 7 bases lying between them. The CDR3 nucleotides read TGTGCCAGCAGTGACTGGGACAATGAGCAGTTCTTC. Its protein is CASSDWDNEQFF.

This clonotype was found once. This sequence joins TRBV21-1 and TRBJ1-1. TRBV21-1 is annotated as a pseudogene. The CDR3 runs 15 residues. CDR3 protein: CASSKARTANTEAFF. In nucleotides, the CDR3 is TGTGCCAGCAGCAAAGCTAGGACGGCGAACACTGAAGCTTTCTTT.

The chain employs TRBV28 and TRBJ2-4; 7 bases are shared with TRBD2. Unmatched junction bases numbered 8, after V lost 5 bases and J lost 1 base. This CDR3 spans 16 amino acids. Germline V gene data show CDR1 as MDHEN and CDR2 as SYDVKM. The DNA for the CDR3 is TGTGCCAGCAGTAAAAGGCGGCGGGGGGCCAAAAACATTCAGTACTTC. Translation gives CASSKRRRGAKNIQYF.

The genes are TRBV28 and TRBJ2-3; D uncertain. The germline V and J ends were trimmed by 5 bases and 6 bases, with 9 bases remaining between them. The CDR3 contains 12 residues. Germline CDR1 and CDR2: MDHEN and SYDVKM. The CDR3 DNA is TGTGCCAGCAGTACTGCGCGGGATACGCAGTATTTT. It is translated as CASSTARDTQYF.